In its sample, the clone carrying this TCR beta chain was seen once. These data come from a study of blood T cell repertoires in COVID-19. Study-level information: Acute and convalescent COVID-19 specimens originated in the United States, Italy and Spain.

Between the trimmed V and J ends, which lost 7 bases and 6 bases, there was a span of 12 bases. The CDR3 sequence is 13 residues long. CDR1 is SGHTA and CDR2 is FQGNSA in the germline V gene. Original methodology: It was from reference gene primer amplification that nucleated cell counts were estimated. Method: immunoSEQ multiplex PCR; TCRdb's copy keeps in-frame clones and lacks some. The D gene and trimming were derived from the DNA, and the V and J assignments and clone size from that table. The table lists more than 95,000 clones, about 86% of them singletons. J is TRBJ2-2 and V is TRBV7-2; D might be TRBD2 (6 bases). The receptor was derived from a man between 65 and 79 years old who had recovered from COVID-19. Sequencing was done on a sample of peripheral blood. CDR3 region: CASNLWGAGELFF. The CDR3, as DNA: TGTGCCAGCAATCTATGGGGGGCCGGGGAGCTGTTTTTT.